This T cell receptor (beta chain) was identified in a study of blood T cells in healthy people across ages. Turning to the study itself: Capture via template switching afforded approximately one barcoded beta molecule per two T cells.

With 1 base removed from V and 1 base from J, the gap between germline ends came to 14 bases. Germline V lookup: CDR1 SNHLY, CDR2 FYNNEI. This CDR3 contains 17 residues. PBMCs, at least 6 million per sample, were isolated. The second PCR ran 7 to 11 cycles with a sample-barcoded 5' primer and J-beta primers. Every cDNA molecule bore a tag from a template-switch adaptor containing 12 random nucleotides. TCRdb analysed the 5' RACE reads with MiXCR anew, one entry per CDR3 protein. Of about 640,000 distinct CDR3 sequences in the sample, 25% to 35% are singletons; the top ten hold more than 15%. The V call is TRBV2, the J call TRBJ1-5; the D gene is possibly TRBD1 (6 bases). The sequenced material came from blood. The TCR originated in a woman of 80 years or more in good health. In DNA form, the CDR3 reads TGTGCCAGCAGTGAAGGGGGGGGGCGATGGAGCAATCAGCCCCAGCATTTT. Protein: CASSEGGGRWSNQPQHF.